Listed below are T cell receptor beta chains from one sample, sequenced in a study of B cell selection in AIRE deficiency. Repertoires were generated with immunoSEQ multiplex PCR, while TCRdb's copy carries only in-frame clones and drops some. The table includes fewer than 30,000 clones, 90% to 98% detected once. Sequenced: CD4+CD127+ conventional T cells sorted from PBMCs. The source is a human donor in good health. CDR3s include the opening cysteine and the closing phenylalanine or tryptophan. D genes are given only for firm matches. The size entry is marked missing in some rows and otherwise reads once, few, many or a size class.

clone_size	v_call	cdr3_length	j_call	d_call	cdr3_nt	cdr3_aa
-	TRBV6-5	14	TRBJ2-7	-	TGTGCCAGCAGTTACTCGATAGCGAACTACGAGCAGTACTTC	CASSYSIANYEQYF
-	TRBV7-3	16	TRBJ2-6	-	TGTGCCAGCAGCTTAAAGGGGGGCACTGGGGCCAACGTCCTGACTTTC	CASSLKGGTGANVLTF
-	TRBV6-1	14	TRBJ2-1	TRBD2	TGTGCCAGCAGTGCCGGGACTAGAGACAATGAGCAGTTCTTC	CASSAGTRDNEQFF
once	TRBV27	16	TRBJ2-1	TRBD2	TGTGCCAGCAGTTTGGTCCTAGCGGGAGGCCGGGGTGAGCAGTTCTTC	CASSLVLAGGRGEQFF
-	TRBV10-2	14	TRBJ1-6	-	TGCGCCAGCAGTGAAGGAGGGTGGAATTCACCCCTCCACTTT	CASSEGGWNSPLHF
-	TRBV6-1	16	TRBJ2-7	TRBD2	TGTGCCAGCAGCGAACAGGTCTTAGCGGGAGTGGGGGAGCAGTACTTC	CASSEQVLAGVGEQYF
-	TRBV6-1	14	TRBJ2-7	-	TGTGCCAGCCGGAGGCAGGGCGAGTACTACGAGCAGTACTTC	CASRRQGEYYEQYF
-	TRBV28	14	TRBJ2-2	-	TGTGCCAGCAGCGATACAGGGGAGGCCGGGGAGCTGTTTTTT	CASSDTGEAGELFF
-	TRBV11-2	13	TRBJ1-2	-	TGTGCCAGCAGCTTAGCTACTAACTATGGCTACACCTTC	CASSLATNYGYTF
-	TRBV5-5	15	TRBJ2-5	TRBD2	TGCGCCAGCAGCCCAACAGGACTAGTGAGAGAGACCCAGTACTTC	CASSPTGLVRETQYF
-	TRBV30	17	TRBJ1-1	-	TGTGCCTGGAGTATTACAGGGCCGACCTTGCGGAACACTGAAGCTTTCTTT	CAWSITGPTLRNTEAFF
-	TRBV2	15	TRBJ2-7	-	TGTGCCAGCAGTGAACGACAGGCCAGGATGTACGAGCAGTACTTC	CASSERQARMYEQYF
-	TRBV30	16	TRBJ2-7	TRBD1	TGTGCCTGGTCTAAGATCACAGGGGTGTATGCCTACGAGCAGTACTTC	CAWSKITGVYAYEQYF
-	TRBV7-9	14	TRBJ1-1	-	TGTGCCAGCAGCCCCTGGAAGGGGAACACTGAAGCTTTCTTT	CASSPWKGNTEAFF
-	TRBV28	14	TRBJ2-7	-	TGTGCCAGCAGGCGACTTCTTCCCGGGGACGAGCAGTACTTC	CASRRLLPGDEQYF
-	TRBV5-1	14	TRBJ2-7	TRBD2	TGCGCCAGCAGCTTGGAGACGGGGGGGTACGAGCAGTACTTC	CASSLETGGYEQYF
-	TRBV18	16	TRBJ1-4	TRBD1	TGTGCCAGCTCACCGCTCGGGACAGGGGGTAGAGAAAAACTGTTTTTT	CASSPLGTGGREKLFF
-	TRBV7-9	15	TRBJ2-1	TRBD2	TGTGCCAGCAGCTTAGCACTAGCGGGAGGTAATGAGCAGTTCTTC	CASSLALAGGNEQFF
-	TRBV20-1	11	TRBJ2-7	-	TGCAGTGCCCGGGACTCCTACGAGCAGTACTTC	CSARDSYEQYF
-	TRBV5-1	16	TRBJ1-1	-	TGCGCCAGCAGCCCACTCCCAGGACAGAAGAACACTGAAGCTTTCTTT	CASSPLPGQKNTEAFF
-	TRBV27	14	TRBJ1-1	TRBD1	TGTGCCAGCAGGGTACAGGGGCCGAACACTGAAGCTTTCTTT	CASRVQGPNTEAFF
-	TRBV7-8	11	TRBJ2-1	-	TGTGCCAGCAGCTTCCACAATGAGCAGTTCTTC	CASSFHNEQFF
-	TRBV14	17	TRBJ1-1	-	TGTGCCAGCAGCCAAGTCCTCTATAAAGGAAAGAACACTGAAGCTTTCTTT	CASSQVLYKGKNTEAFF
-	TRBV4-2	16	TRBJ1-4	-	TGTGCCAGCAGCCAAGAAGCCAGGGCTGCTAATGAAAAACTGTTTTTT	CASSQEARAANEKLFF
-	TRBV25-1	17	TRBJ1-3	-	TGTGCCAGCAGTGAATGGCCGAGGAGCAGCTCTGGAAACACCATATATTTT	CASSEWPRSSSGNTIYF
-	TRBV5-1	14	TRBJ1-1	-	TGCGCCAGCAGCTTCCCAGGGCTGAACACTGAAGCTTTCTTT	CASSFPGLNTEAFF
-	TRBV6-1	15	TRBJ2-6	-	TGTGCCAGCAGTGAAGGGCTCTCTGGGGCCAACGTCCTGACTTTC	CASSEGLSGANVLTF
-	TRBV7-2	17	TRBJ1-5	-	TGTGCCAGCAGCTTAATCCCGACTGAGCTTAGCAATCAGCCCCAGCATTTT	CASSLIPTELSNQPQHF
-	TRBV6-1	13	TRBJ1-5	TRBD1	TGTGCCAGCAGCGACAGGGCGAATCAGCCCCAGCATTTT	CASSDRANQPQHF
-	TRBV28	14	TRBJ2-7	TRBD1	TGTGCCAGCAGATCCGGGACAGGAGCCTACGAGCAGTACTTC	CASRSGTGAYEQYF
-	TRBV1	18	TRBJ2-7	-	TGCACCAGCAGCCAAGATGGTATTCGGGGTTGGAGCTCCTACGAGCAGTACTTC	CTSSQDGIRGWSSYEQYF
-	TRBV11-2	15	TRBJ1-3	-	TGTGCCAGCAGCTTAGGGTCTTTCACTGGAAACACCATATATTTT	CASSLGSFTGNTIYF
-	TRBV5-1	13	TRBJ2-3	-	TGCGCCAGCAAGACTCCCGGGGCAGATACGCAGTATTTT	CASKTPGADTQYF
once	TRBV9	14	TRBJ2-3	-	TGTGCCAGCAGCGTAGGGGGCATAACAGATACGCAGTATTTT	CASSVGGITDTQYF
-	TRBV7-2	15	TRBJ2-1	TRBD2	TGTGCCAGCAGAACCGGGACTAGCCGTTACAATGAGCAGTTCTTC	CASRTGTSRYNEQFF
-	TRBV4-3	14	TRBJ2-1	-	TGCGCCAGCAGAGCTAGCGACTCCTACAATGAGCAGTTCTTC	CASRASDSYNEQFF
-	TRBV7-3	16	TRBJ2-3	-	TGTGCCAGCAGTCCCCGATTTGCTTTCGGGCCAGATACGCAGTATTTT	CASSPRFAFGPDTQYF
-	TRBV6-5	14	TRBJ2-7	TRBD2	TGTGCCAGCAGTTACGGACTAGCGGGGTACGAGCAGTACTTC	CASSYGLAGYEQYF
-	TRBV19	14	TRBJ1-2	TRBD1	TGTGCCAGTCGACCGGGACAGGGGGCCTATGGCTACACCTTC	CASRPGQGAYGYTF
-	TRBV29-1	14	TRBJ1-4	TRBD1	TGCAGCGTAGGGGACAGGCTTACTAATGAAAAACTGTTTTTT	CSVGDRLTNEKLFF
-	TRBV19	15	TRBJ1-2	-	TGTGCCAGTAGTACCTCGTCCGGGACACTCTATGGCTACACCTTC	CASSTSSGTLYGYTF
once	TRBV28	13	TRBJ1-2	-	TGTGCCAGCAGGACCCAAACAGGGACGGGCTACACCTTC	CASRTQTGTGYTF
once	TRBV5-1	15	TRBJ1-5	-	TGCGCCAGCAGCTCAACAGGGTCAGAGTATCAGCCCCAGCATTTT	CASSSTGSEYQPQHF
-	TRBV19	10	TRBJ1-2	-	TGTGCCAGTAAAGAGAGTGGCTACACCTTC	CASKESGYTF
-	TRBV7-2	16	TRBJ1-2	-	TGTGCCAGCAGCTTAGGGGGCAAGCTTACCAACTATGGCTACACCTTC	CASSLGGKLTNYGYTF
-	TRBV2	13	TRBJ2-1	TRBD2	TGTGCCAGCAGTACGGGACTAGGGAATGAGCAGTTCTTC	CASSTGLGNEQFF
once	TRBV29-1	15	TRBJ1-1	-	TGCAGCGTAGACCGGGGGTGGGGGATGAACACTGAAGCTTTCTTT	CSVDRGWGMNTEAFF
-	TRBV5-4	17	TRBJ2-2	TRBD1	TGTGCCAGCAGCACAGGCCCGGGACAGGGGGACACCGGGGAGCTGTTTTTT	CASSTGPGQGDTGELFF
-	TRBV5-4	13	TRBJ2-5	-	TGTGCCAGCAGCTTGCCCAGGGAAGAGACCCAGTACTTC	CASSLPREETQYF
-	TRBV27	15	TRBJ1-6	-	TGTGCCAGCAGTTTAGACGGTCAGGGCCCTGCGCCCCTCCACTTT	CASSLDGQGPAPLHF
-	TRBV11-3	15	TRBJ2-6	-	TGTGCCAGCAGCCCTGGGGGCTCTGGGGCCAACGTCCTGACTTTC	CASSPGGSGANVLTF